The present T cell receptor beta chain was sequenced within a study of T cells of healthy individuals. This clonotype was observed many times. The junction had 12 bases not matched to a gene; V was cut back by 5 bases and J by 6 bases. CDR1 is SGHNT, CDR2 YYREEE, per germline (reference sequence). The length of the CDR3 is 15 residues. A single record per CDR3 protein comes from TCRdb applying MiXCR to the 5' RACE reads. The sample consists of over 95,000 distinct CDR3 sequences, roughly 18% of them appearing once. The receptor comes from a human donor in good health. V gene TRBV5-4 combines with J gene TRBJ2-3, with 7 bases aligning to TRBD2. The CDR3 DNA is TGTGCCAGCAGAGGAAGTAGCGGGCCTGGCGATACGCAGTATTTT. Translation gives CASRGSSGPGDTQYF. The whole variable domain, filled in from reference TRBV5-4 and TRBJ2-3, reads ETGVTQSPTHLIKTRGQQVTLRCSSQSGHNTVSWYQQALGQGPQFIFQYYREEENGRGNFPPRFSGLQFPNYSSELNVNALELDDSALYLCASRGSSGPGDTQYFGPGTRLTVL.